Following are 27 T cell receptor beta chains from one sample sequenced in a study of blood T cell repertoires in COVID-19 (dated by TCRdb to 2020 to 2022). The library was made by the immunoSEQ multiplex PCR assay. TCRdb took this table from immuneACCESS and kept in-frame rearrangements with V and J called. Such tables lack part of the clones; where checked against another copy, unresolved V genes explain under half of the gap, and the rest is unexplained. This sample comprises under 300,000 clones, roughly four fifths of them detected only once. Over 12% of the sample lies in the top ten. The specimen was PBMCs or T cells enriched from blood (not recorded which). These receptors were obtained from a man aged 35 to 55 who had recovered from COVID-19.

Only one count was recorded for this clone. The gene calls are TRBV3-1 (or the pseudogene TRBV3-2) and TRBJ2-1, with D possibly matching TRBD2 (6 bases). The V end lost 4 bases, the J end lost 7 bases, and 14 bases lay between the germline ends. The germline gives CDR1 LGHDT, CDR2 YNNKEL (reference sequence). This CDR3 region has 14 residues. Here the CDR3 DNA reads TGTGCCAGCAGCCTACTCGGAGGGGAAAATGAGCAGTTCTTC. Its protein product is CASSLLGGENEQFF.

The chain joins TRBV3-1 (or the pseudogene TRBV3-2) to TRBJ1-2, with D tentatively TRBD1 (6 bases). V lost 1 base and J lost 3, with 9 bases in between. This CDR3 spans 14 amino acids. Germline-derived CDR1 and CDR2 are LGHDT and YNNKEL (reference sequence). The CDR3 DNA reads as TGTGCCAGCAGCCAAGGGAACAGGGACTATGGCTACACCTTC. It encodes CASSQGNRDYGYTF.

This clone was found once. The chain recombines TRBV5-1 with TRBJ1-2; D is undetermined. This CDR3 contains 17 residues. The germline V gene has CDR1 SGHRS and CDR2 YFSETQ. Trimming shortened V by 5 bases and J by 7 bases, and 27 bases separated the two germline ends. The CDR3 region has the DNA TGCGCCAGCAGACTTTTAAACGATTTCCGATCGCGCGGTGGCTACACCTTC. Protein product: CASRLLNDFRSRGGYTF. Supplemented by reference TRBV5-1 and TRBJ1-2, the full variable domain reads KAGVTQTPRYLIKTRGQQVTLSCSPISGHRSVSWYQQTPGQGLQFLFEYFSETQRNKGNFPGRFSGRQFSNSRSEMNVSTLELGDSALYLCASRLLNDFRSRGGYTFGSGTRLTVV.

The gene calls are TRBV28 and TRBJ1-4; D remains ambiguous. Per the germline V gene, CDR1 is MDHEN and CDR2 is SYDVKM. CDR3 length equals 12 residues. V lost 4 bases and J lost 8, with 8 bases in between. CDR3 in amino acids: CASSSGREKLFF. DNA of the CDR3: TGTGCCAGCAGTTCGGGTCGGGAAAAACTGTTTTTT. Full variable domain (missing parts from reference TRBV28 and TRBJ1-4): DVKVTQSSRYLVKRTGEKVFLECVQDMDHENMFWYRQDPGLGLRLIYFSYDVKMKEKGDIPEGYSVSREKKERFSLILESASTNQTSMYLCASSSGREKLFFGSGTQLSVL.

The chain has TRBV6-5 and TRBJ1-5, with D possibly being TRBD1 (6 bases). Germline CDR1 MNHEY, CDR2 SVGAGI. The CDR3 has 14 amino acids. The V and J ends lost 2 bases and 6 bases respectively, with 11 bases between them. For the CDR3, the DNA is TGTGCCAGCAGTTACCAGGGGCGAGGTCAGCCCCAGCATTTT. Translated, it gives CASSYQGRGQPQHF.

The chain joins TRBV5-8 to TRBJ1-5, with 7 nucleotides matching TRBD1. V dropped 2 bases and J dropped 7; count of bases not matched to a gene: 6. The CDR3 loop spans 14 amino acids. The germline gives CDR1 SGHTS, CDR2 YDEGEE. This CDR3 is CASSFIQGVQPQHF. CDR3 sequence (DNA): TGTGCCAGCAGCTTTATTCAGGGGGTACAGCCCCAGCATTTT.

The chain uses TRBV27 and TRBJ2-1; 12 nucleotides agree with TRBD2. Germline CDR1 reads MNHEY; CDR2 reads SMNVEV (reference sequence). Losses at the gene ends were 9 bases for V and 7 bases for J; bases not matched to a gene: 4. The CDR3 has 13 amino acids. The CDR3 region is CASGLAGRNEQFF. For the CDR3, the DNA is TGTGCCAGTGGACTAGCGGGACGTAATGAGCAGTTCTTC.

CDR3 region: CATSDLNPSRDTQYF. CDR3 nucleotides: TGTGCCACCAGTGATTTGAATCCCTCTAGGGATACGCAGTATTTT. This chain uses TRBV24-1 with TRBJ2-3, with unresolved D. The ends were cut back, 0 bases at V and 6 bases at J, with 12 bases in the middle. This CDR3 comprises 15 residues. Germline V lookup: CDR1 KGHDR, CDR2 SFDVKD.

The chain uses TRBV27 and TRBJ1-2; 8 nucleotides match TRBD1. Germline V lookup: CDR1 MNHEY, CDR2 SMNVEV (reference sequence). The V segment lost 5 bases and the J segment 4 bases; nucleotides outside the gene matches: 15. This CDR3 is 17 amino acids long. The CDR3 loop is CASSRTTTGELGYGYTF. The CDR3 DNA reads as TGTGCCAGCAGTCGCACTACGACAGGGGAGTTGGGCTATGGCTACACCTTC.

This chain joins TRBV5-1 and TRBJ2-5; 10 positions agree with TRBD2. In germline, CDR1 is SGHRS, CDR2 YFSETQ. V lost 2 bases to trimming and J lost 5 bases; unmatched junction nucleotides: 6. This CDR3 region has 15 residues. The chain's CDR3 is CASSLSGGAEETQYF. The CDR3 DNA sequence: TGCGCCAGCAGCTTAAGCGGGGGGGCCGAGGAGACCCAGTACTTC.

The rearrangement uses TRBV2 and TRBJ2-1, with 7 bases fitting TRBD2. This CDR3 contains 14 residues. From germline, CDR1 is SNHLY and CDR2 FYNNEI. V was pared by 6 bases and J by 8 bases, with 10 bases of the junction left unmatched. In DNA, the CDR3 is TGTGCCAGCAGCAGGGACGGACTAGAACATGAGCAGTTCTTC. Amino acids: CASSRDGLEHEQFF.

The V gene is TRBV15, the J gene TRBJ1-5, with D unresolved. The CDR3 covers 16 residues. Trimming shortened V by 0 bases and J by 2 bases, and 11 bases separated the two germline ends. Germline values: CDR1 LNHNV, CDR2 YYDKDF (reference sequence). CDR3 in amino acids: CATSRDLGEGNQPQHF. The DNA of the CDR3 is TGTGCCACCAGCAGAGACCTTGGGGAGGGCAATCAGCCCCAGCATTTT. The full variable domain, completed using reference TRBV15 and TRBJ1-5, is DAMVIQNPRYQVTQFGKPVTLSCSQTLNHNVMYWYQQKSSQAPKLLFHYYDKDFNNEADTPDNFQSRRPNTSFCFLDIRSPGLGDTAMYLCATSRDLGEGNQPQHFGDGTRLSIL.

The sample holds one count of this clone. J is TRBJ2-1 and V is TRBV18; 10 nucleotides align to TRBD2. Germline lookup yields CDR1 KGHSH and CDR2 LQKENI. J was trimmed by 6 bases and V by 6 bases; bases with no gene match: 8. The CDR3 is 15 residues long. The CDR3 here is CASSPGTSDANEQFF. CDR3 sequence (DNA): TGTGCCAGCTCCCCCGGGACTAGCGATGCCAATGAGCAGTTCTTC.

V usage is TRBV5-4 and J usage is TRBJ2-2, with unresolved D. Deletions cut 4 bases from V and 4 bases from J, with 14 bases between. Looked up from germline, CDR1 is SGHNT and CDR2 is YYREEE (reference sequence). The CDR3 runs 15 residues. CDR3 sequence (DNA): TGTGCCAGCAGCCCACCGACGGGTCGCACCGGGGAGCTGTTTTTT. Translation gives CASSPPTGRTGELFF.

The chain recombines TRBV10-3 with TRBJ1-5; D unclear. V lost 3 bases and J 5 bases, leaving 11 bases between the germline ends. CDR3 length equals 14 residues. Germline lookup yields CDR1 ENHRY and CDR2 SYGVKD. The CDR3 DNA reads as TGTGCCATCAGTGAAACGAACGGGTATCAGCCCCAGCATTTT. It codes for CAISETNGYQPQHF.

V gene TRBV9 combines with J gene TRBJ2-5; TRBD2 is a possible D gene (5 bases). From germline, CDR1 is SGDLS and CDR2 YYNGEE. The V end was cut by 2 bases, the J end by 5 bases, with 10 bases between. This CDR3 is 13 amino acids long. DNA of the CDR3: TGTGCCAGCAGCGTCAGAGGGATGGAGACCCAGTACTTC. It translates to CASSVRGMETQYF.

The chain recombines TRBV28 with TRBJ2-1, with a weak D call TRBD2 (6 bases). CDR1 and CDR2 (germline): MDHEN, SYDVKM. V dropped 4 bases and J dropped 4 bases, with 17 bases sitting between them. This CDR3 region has 16 residues. For the CDR3, the DNA is TGTGCCAGCAGTTCGTCGGGACTCCTAGGGTACAATGAGCAGTTCTTC. Protein sequence: CASSSSGLLGYNEQFF. Full variable domain (remainder filled in from reference TRBV28 and TRBJ2-1): DVKVTQSSRYLVKRTGEKVFLECVQDMDHENMFWYRQDPGLGLRLIYFSYDVKMKEKGDIPEGYSVSREKKERFSLILESASTNQTSMYLCASSSSGLLGYNEQFFGPGTRLTVL.

This clone was counted only a few times. This chain links TRBV29-1 with TRBJ2-3, with D maybe TRBD2 (6 bases). The germline V gene encodes CDR1 SQVTM and CDR2 ANQGSEA. V lost 4 bases and J lost 0, with 17 bases in between. The CDR3 totals 16 residues. The CDR3 DNA reads as TGCAGCGTTGGGGGTGCGGGGTCGACTAGCACAGATACGCAGTATTTT. As protein: CSVGGAGSTSTDTQYF.

The chain has TRBV11-1 and TRBJ1-1, with D hard to call. Per germline, CDR1 SGHAT and CDR2 FQDESV (reference sequence). Trimming stripped 1 base from V and 4 bases from J, with 16 bases between. The CDR3 is made up of 16 amino acids. The CDR3 bases are TGTGCCAGCAGCTTAGGGCGGTCAAAGGGAGCCACTGAAGCTTTCTTT. This gives the protein CASSLGRSKGATEAFF.

The J gene is TRBJ2-5, the V gene TRBV13; tentatively, D is TRBD1 (5 bases). There are 14 residues in the CDR3. CDR1 and CDR2 (germline): PRHDT, FYEKMQ (reference sequence). Trimming took off 3 bases at V and 5 bases at J, with 13 bases between the two ends. This chain's CDR3 is CASSLGRVGETQYF. CDR3 nucleotides: TGTGCCAGCAGCTTGGGCAGGGTGGGGGAGACCCAGTACTTC.

Details on this clone: The sample carries other DNA sequences with the same CDR3. V is TRBV19 and J is TRBJ2-1; tentatively, D is TRBD2 (7 bases). This CDR3 has 14 amino acids. The V gene lost 3 bases and the J gene lost 4 bases, with 10 bases spanning the gap. Looked up from germline, CDR1 is LNHDA and CDR2 is SQIVND (reference sequence). CDR3 in DNA: TGTGCCAGTAGTATCGAGGGGGGGTACAATGAGCAGTTCTTC. This sequence encodes CASSIEGGYNEQFF.

V gene TRBV5-6 combines with J gene TRBJ2-5; TRBD1 aligns across 7 bases. V shed 4 bases, J shed 3 bases, and the junction held 12 bases outside the gene matches. This CDR3 has 16 amino acids. Germline CDR1 SGHDT, CDR2 YYEEEE. CDR3 sequence: CASSGGPGQRKETQYF. In DNA form, the CDR3 reads TGTGCCAGCAGCGGTGGACCGGGACAGAGAAAAGAGACCCAGTACTTC.

The gene calls are TRBV27 and TRBJ2-3; a possible D gene is TRBD2 (5 bases). CDR1 and CDR2 from the germline V gene are MNHEY and SMNVEV (reference sequence). V was clipped by 7 bases and J by 1 base, with 6 bases between them. The CDR3 is 12 amino acids. The chain's CDR3 is CASNGGTDTQYF. CDR3 sequence (DNA): TGTGCCAGCAACGGGGGCACAGATACGCAGTATTTT.

This sequence joins TRBV27 and TRBJ1-4, with D hard to call. Germline lookup yields CDR1 MNHEY and CDR2 SMNVEV (reference sequence). The ends were cut back, 7 bases at V and 7 bases at J, with 19 bases in the middle. CDR3 size: 15 residues. CDR3 bases: TGTGCCAGCAACCGCAGCGGAGGTTCGGGTGAAAAACTGTTTTTT. Protein sequence: CASNRSGGSGEKLFF.

The gene calls are TRBV27 and TRBJ1-6, with D possibly matching TRBD1 (6 bases). The germline V gene has CDR1 MNHEY and CDR2 SMNVEV (reference sequence). Trimming shortened V by 5 bases and J by 9 bases, and 11 bases separated the two germline ends. This CDR3 contains 13 residues. The CDR3 sequence is CASSPRQASPLHF. The CDR3 coding sequence is TGTGCCAGCAGTCCAAGACAGGCTTCACCCCTCCACTTT.

Remarks on this clone: This sample includes further DNA sequences coding for the same CDR3. This chain connects TRBV5-4 to TRBJ2-7; possibly TRBD1 for D (6 bases). Between the trimmed V and J ends, which lost 1 base and 4 bases, there was a span of 6 bases. The V gene's germline CDR1 is SGHNT and CDR2 YYREEE (reference sequence). The length of the CDR3 is 12 residues. DNA for the CDR3: TGTGCCAGCAGCTTGAGGGGGTACGAGCAGTACTTC. Translated: CASSLRGYEQYF.

The J gene is TRBJ1-2, the V gene TRBV10-3; D possibly corresponds to TRBD1 (6 bases). This CDR3 is 13 amino acids long. V shed 2 bases and J shed 7 bases, with 11 bases lying between them. Germline V gives CDR1 ENHRY, CDR2 SYGVKD. The DNA of the CDR3 is TGTGCCATCAGTGAGCCGGACAGAGGTGGCTACACCTTC. Residues: CAISEPDRGGYTF.